One and the same sample provided the 5 T cell receptor beta chains below, sequenced in a study of PD-1 blockade in classical Hodgkin lymphoma. Following autologous stem cell transplantation, relapse occurred in every patient, and exposure to brentuximab vedotin varied. TCRdb's table, derived via immunoSEQ multiplex PCR, lists solely in-frame clones and lacks some. The sample has about 37,000 clones; 75% to 85% are singletons. The source material was peripheral blood mononuclear cells (PBMCs), sampled at baseline. The receptors stem from a human donor with classical Hodgkin lymphoma.

The V and J genes are TRBV20-1 and TRBJ1-5, with D possibly TRBD1 on 5 matching bases. V dropped 3 bases and J dropped 9 bases, with 9 bases sitting between them. This CDR3 is 11 amino acids long. The germline CDR1 and CDR2 sequences are DFQATT and SNEGSKA (reference sequence). DNA of the CDR3: TGCAGTGCTAGGGGGCCAGGGCCCCAGCATTTT. Encoded protein: CSARGPGPQHF.

This clone appeared a few times. J is TRBJ1-4 and V is TRBV5-6; tentatively, D is TRBD1 (5 bases). V lost 2 bases, J lost 7 bases, and 12 bases lay in between. The CDR3 extends over 14 amino acids. CDR1 is SGHDT, CDR2 YYEEEE, per germline. CDR3 in DNA: TGTGCCAGCAGCTTAAAGGGGAGTGGTGAAAAACTGTTTTTT. The encoded protein is CASSLKGSGEKLFF.

The V call is TRBV13, the J call TRBJ1-1; no clear D gene. Deletions cut 2 bases from V and 1 base from J, with 11 bases between. The CDR3 consists of 15 residues. Germline assignment: CDR1 PRHDT and CDR2 FYEKMQ (reference sequence). CDR3 protein: CASSLSWQPNTEAFF. The CDR3 DNA reads as TGTGCCAGCAGCTTAAGTTGGCAGCCGAACACTGAAGCTTTCTTT.

This chain links TRBV7-9 with TRBJ2-1; a possible D gene is TRBD2 (5 bases). The CDR3 runs to 14 residues. Deletions cut 5 bases from V and 6 bases from J, with 14 bases between. Per germline, CDR1 SEHNR and CDR2 FQNEAQ (reference sequence). The CDR3 bases are TGTGCCAGCAGCGACTTAACTAGTATCAATGAGCAGTTCTTC. Its protein is CASSDLTSINEQFF.

This clone came up once. The chain couples TRBV5-4 to TRBJ2-7, with 9 bases matching TRBD2. The CDR3 runs 16 residues. V shed 0 bases and J 0 bases; nucleotides not matched to a gene: 4. CDR1 is SGHNT and CDR2 is YYREEE in the germline V gene (reference sequence). The CDR3 reads CASSLVAGGSSYEQYF. As DNA, the CDR3 is TGTGCCAGCAGCTTGGTCGCGGGAGGGAGCTCCTACGAGCAGTACTTC.